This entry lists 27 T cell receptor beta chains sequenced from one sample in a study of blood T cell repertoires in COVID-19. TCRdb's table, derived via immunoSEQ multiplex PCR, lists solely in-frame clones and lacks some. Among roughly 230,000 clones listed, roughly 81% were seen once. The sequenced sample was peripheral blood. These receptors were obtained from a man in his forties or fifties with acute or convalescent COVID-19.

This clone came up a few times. The CDR3 DNA reads as TGTGCCAGCAGTCAATCCGTAATGAGCACTGAAGCTTTCTTT. Translation: CASSQSVMSTEAFF. The V and J genes are TRBV7-9 and TRBJ1-1, with no clear D. V was cut by 6 bases and J by 4 bases, with 15 bases left in between. CDR3 length: 14 residues. In germline, CDR1 is SEHNR, CDR2 FQNEAQ (reference sequence).

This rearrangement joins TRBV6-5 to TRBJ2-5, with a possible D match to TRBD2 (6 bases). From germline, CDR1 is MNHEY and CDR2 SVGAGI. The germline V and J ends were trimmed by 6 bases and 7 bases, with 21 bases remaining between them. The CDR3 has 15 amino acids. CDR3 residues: CASSRSPGEDGTQYF. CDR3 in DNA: TGTGCCAGCAGCCGGTCGCCGGGAGAAGATGGGACCCAGTACTTC.

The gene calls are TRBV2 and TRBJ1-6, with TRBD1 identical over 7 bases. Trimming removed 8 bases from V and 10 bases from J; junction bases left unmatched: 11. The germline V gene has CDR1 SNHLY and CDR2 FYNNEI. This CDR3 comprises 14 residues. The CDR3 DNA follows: TGTGCCAGCGCCACAAGACAGGGCTCCTCACCCCTCCACTTT. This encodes CASATRQGSSPLHF. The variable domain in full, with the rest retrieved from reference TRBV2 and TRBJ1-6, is EPEVTQTPSHQVTQMGQEVILRCVPISNHLYFYWYRQILGQKVEFLVSFYNNEISEKSEIFDDQFSVERPDGSNFTLKIRSTKLEDSAMYFCASATRQGSSPLHFGNGTRLTVT.

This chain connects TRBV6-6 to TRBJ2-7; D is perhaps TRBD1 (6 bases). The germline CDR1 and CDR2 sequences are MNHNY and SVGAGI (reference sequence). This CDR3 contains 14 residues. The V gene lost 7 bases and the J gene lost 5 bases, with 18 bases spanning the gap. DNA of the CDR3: TGTGCCAGCACCGAGGAGGCAGGGGTCAACGAGCAGTACTTC. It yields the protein CASTEEAGVNEQYF.

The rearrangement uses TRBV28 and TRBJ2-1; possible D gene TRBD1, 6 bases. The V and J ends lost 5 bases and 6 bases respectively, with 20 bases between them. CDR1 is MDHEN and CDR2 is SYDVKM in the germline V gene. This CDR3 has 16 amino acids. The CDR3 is CASSGWSAKGGNEQFF. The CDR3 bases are TGTGCCAGCAGTGGTTGGTCAGCCAAAGGGGGCAATGAGCAGTTCTTC.

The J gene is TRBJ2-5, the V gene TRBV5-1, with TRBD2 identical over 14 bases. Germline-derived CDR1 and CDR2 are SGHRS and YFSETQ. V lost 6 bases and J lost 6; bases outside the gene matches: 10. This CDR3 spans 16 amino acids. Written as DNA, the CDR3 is TGCGCCAGCAACCCACCGGGACTAGCGGGAGTTCAGACCCAGTACTTC. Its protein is CASNPPGLAGVQTQYF.

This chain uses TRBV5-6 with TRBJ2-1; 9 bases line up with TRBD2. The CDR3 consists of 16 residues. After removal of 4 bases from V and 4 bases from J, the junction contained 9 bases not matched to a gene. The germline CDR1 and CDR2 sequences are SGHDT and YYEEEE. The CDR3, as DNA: TGTGCCAGCAGCCCGCGTGCGGGGGGGCCGTACAATGAGCAGTTCTTC. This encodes CASSPRAGGPYNEQFF.

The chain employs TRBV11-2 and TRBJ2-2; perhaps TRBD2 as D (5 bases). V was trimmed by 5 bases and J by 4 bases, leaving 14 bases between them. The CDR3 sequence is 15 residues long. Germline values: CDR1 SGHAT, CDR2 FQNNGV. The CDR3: CASSPEPRGTGELFF. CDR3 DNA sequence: TGTGCCAGCAGCCCGGAACCACGGGGCACCGGGGAGCTGTTTTTT.

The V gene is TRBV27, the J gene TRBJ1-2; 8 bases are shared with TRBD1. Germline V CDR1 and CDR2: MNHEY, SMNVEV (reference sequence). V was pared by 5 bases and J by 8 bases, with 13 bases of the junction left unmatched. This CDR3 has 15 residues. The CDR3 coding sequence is TGTGCCAGCAGTCCTTCCCCCAGGGGGCTTTACGGCTACACCTTC. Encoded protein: CASSPSPRGLYGYTF.

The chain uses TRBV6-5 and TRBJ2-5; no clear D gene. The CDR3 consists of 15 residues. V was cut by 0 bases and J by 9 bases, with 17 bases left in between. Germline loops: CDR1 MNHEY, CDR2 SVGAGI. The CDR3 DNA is TGTGCCAGCAGTTACTCGAACCAGTCCTCCCATCCCCAGTACTTC. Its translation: CASSYSNQSSHPQYF.

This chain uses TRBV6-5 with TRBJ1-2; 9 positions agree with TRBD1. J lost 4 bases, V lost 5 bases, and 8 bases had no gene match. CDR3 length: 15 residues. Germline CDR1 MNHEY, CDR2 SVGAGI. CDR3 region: CASSPSGTGLYGYTF. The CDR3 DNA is TGTGCCAGCAGTCCCTCCGGGACAGGGCTCTATGGCTACACCTTC.

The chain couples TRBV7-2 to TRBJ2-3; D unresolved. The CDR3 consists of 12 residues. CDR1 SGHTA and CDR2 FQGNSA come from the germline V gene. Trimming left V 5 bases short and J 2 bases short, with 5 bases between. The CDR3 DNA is TGTGCCAGCAGCACTCACACAGATACGCAGTATTTT. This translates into CASSTHTDTQYF. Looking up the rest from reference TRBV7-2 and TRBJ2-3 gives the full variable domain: GAGVSQSPSNKVTEKGKDVELRCDPISGHTALYWYRQSLGQGLEFLIYFQGNSAPDKSGLPSDRFSAERTGGSVSTLTIQRTQQEDSAVYLCASSTHTDTQYFGPGTRLTVL.

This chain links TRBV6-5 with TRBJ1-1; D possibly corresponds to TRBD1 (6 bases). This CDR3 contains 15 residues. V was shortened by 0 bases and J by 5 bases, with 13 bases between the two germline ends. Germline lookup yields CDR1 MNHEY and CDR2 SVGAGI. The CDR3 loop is CASSYSGGLRTEAFF. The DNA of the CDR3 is TGTGCCAGCAGTTACTCCGGGGGGCTGAGGACTGAAGCTTTCTTT.

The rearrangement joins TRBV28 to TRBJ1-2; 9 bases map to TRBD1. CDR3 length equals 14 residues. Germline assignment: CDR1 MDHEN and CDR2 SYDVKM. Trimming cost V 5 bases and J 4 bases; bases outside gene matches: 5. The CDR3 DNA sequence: TGTGCCAGCAGTCAACAGGGGGCATTCTATGGCTACACCTTC. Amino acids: CASSQQGAFYGYTF.

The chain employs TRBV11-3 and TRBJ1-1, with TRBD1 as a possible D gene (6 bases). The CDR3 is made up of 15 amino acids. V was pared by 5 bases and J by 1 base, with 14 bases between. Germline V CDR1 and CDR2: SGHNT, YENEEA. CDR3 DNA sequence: TGTGCCAGCAGCAGAGATGGACAGCCGAACACTGAAGCTTTCTTT. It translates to CASSRDGQPNTEAFF. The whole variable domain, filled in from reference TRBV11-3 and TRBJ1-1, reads EAGVVQSPRYKIIEKKQPVAFWCNPISGHNTLYWYLQNLGQGPELLIRYENEEAVDDSQLPKDRFSAERLKGVDSTLKIQPAELGDSAVYLCASSRDGQPNTEAFFGQGTRLTVV.

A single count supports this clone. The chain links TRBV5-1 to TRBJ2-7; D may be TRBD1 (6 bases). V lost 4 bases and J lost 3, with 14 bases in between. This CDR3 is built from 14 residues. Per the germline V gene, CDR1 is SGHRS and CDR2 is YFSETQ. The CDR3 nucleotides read TGCGCCAGCAGCCTACGGACAGTGGACTACGAGCAGTACTTC. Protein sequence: CASSLRTVDYEQYF.

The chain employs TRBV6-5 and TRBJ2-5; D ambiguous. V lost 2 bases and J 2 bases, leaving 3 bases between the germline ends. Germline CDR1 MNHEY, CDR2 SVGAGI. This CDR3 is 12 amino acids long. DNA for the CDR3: TGTGCCAGCAGTTACACTCAAGAGACCCAGTACTTC. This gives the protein CASSYTQETQYF.

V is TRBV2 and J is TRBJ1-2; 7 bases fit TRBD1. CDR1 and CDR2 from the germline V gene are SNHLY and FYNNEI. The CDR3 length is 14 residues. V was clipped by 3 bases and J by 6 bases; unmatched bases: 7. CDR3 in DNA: TGTGCCAGCAGTGAGGCGGGACAGTTCCATGGCTACACCTTC. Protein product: CASSEAGQFHGYTF.

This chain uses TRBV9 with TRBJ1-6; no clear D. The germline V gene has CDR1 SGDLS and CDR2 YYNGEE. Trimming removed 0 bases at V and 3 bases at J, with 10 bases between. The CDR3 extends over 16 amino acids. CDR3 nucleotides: TGTGCCAGCAGCGTAGCCAGGCATAACTATAATTCACCCCTCCACTTT. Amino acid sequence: CASSVARHNYNSPLHF.

The CDR3 sequence is CASTPFGGSGPFGNTIYF. The DNA of the CDR3 is TGTGCCAGTACCCCTTTCGGGGGGTCGGGTCCTTTTGGAAACACCATATATTTT. The rearrangement joins TRBV19 to TRBJ1-3, with D perhaps TRBD1 (5 bases). CDR3 length: 18 residues. With 7 bases removed from V and 3 bases from J, the gap between germline ends came to 25 bases. Germline CDR1 and CDR2: LNHDA and SQIVND (reference sequence).

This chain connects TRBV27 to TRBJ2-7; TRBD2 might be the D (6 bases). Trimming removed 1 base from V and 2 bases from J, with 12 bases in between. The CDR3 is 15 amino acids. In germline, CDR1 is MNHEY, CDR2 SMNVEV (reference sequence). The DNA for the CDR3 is TGTGCCAGCAGTTTATTGGCGGGGCTAACCTACGAGCAGTACTTC. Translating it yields CASSLLAGLTYEQYF.

In DNA, the CDR3 is TGTGCCGGGAACAGGGTTCTGGGTGAAAAACTGTTTTTT. As protein: CAGNRVLGEKLFF. V is TRBV30 and J is TRBJ1-4; D may be TRBD1 (6 bases). V was clipped by 8 bases and J by 7 bases, with 17 bases between them. Germline CDR1 is GTSNPN and CDR2 is SVGIG (reference sequence). This CDR3 has 13 residues. Based on the CDR3 plus reference TRBV30 and TRBJ1-4, the full variable domain is SQTIHQWPATLVQPVGSPLSLECTVEGTSNPNLYWYRQAAGRGLQLLFYSVGIGQISSEVPQNLSASRPQDRQFILSSKKLLLSDSGFYLCAGNRVLGEKLFFGSGTQLSVL.

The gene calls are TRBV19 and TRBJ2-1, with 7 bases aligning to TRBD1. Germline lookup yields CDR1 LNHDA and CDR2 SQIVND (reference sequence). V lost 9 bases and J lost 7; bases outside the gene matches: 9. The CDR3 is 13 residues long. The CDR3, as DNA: TGTGCCAGCGAGGACAGGCTGTGGAATGAGCAGTTCTTC. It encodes CASEDRLWNEQFF.

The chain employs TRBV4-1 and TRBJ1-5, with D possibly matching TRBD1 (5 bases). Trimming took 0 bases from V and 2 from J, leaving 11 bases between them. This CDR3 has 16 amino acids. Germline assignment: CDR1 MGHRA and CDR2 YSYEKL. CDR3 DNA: TGCGCCAGCAGCCAAGACGGAGGGGTTGGCAATCAGCCCCAGCATTTT. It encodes CASSQDGGVGNQPQHF.

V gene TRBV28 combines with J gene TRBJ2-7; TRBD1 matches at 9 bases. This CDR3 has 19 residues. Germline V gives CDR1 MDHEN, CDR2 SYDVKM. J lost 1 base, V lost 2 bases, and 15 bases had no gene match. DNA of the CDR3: TGTGCCAGCAGTTTAACGGTCGTAGGGACAGGGATTCGGTCCTACGAGCAGTACTTC. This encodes CASSLTVVGTGIRSYEQYF.

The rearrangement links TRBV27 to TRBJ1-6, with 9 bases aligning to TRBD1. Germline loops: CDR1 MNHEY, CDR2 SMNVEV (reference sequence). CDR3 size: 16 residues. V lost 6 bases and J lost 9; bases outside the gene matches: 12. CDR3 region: CASRRRWDREVSPLHF. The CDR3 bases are TGTGCCAGCAGGCGAAGGTGGGACAGGGAAGTTTCACCCCTCCACTTT.

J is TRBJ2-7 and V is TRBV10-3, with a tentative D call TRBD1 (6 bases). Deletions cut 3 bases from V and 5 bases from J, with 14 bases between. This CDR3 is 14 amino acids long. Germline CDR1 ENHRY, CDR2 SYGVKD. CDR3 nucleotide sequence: TGTGCCATCAGTGAAGTCGCCAGGGGAAACGAGCAGTACTTC. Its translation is CAISEVARGNEQYF.